This TCR beta chain was found in a study of T cell changes during pregnancy in multiple sclerosis. CDR1 is LNHDA, CDR2 SQIVND, per germline (reference sequence). V trimming: 5 bases; J trimming: 2 bases; junction bases outside the gene matches: 6. The CDR3 is made up of 14 amino acids. Measured with immunoSEQ multiplex PCR; TCRdb has only the in-frame clones, and not every one. The repertoire holds fewer than 60,000 clones, with about 90% as singletons. Sequences were derived from CD8+ T cells from peripheral blood mononuclear cells, sampled after pregnancy. The gene calls are TRBV19 and TRBJ2-7, with 7 bases aligning to TRBD1. This TCR was recovered from a female donor with multiple sclerosis, enrolled in a pregnancy study. CDR3 coding DNA: TGTGCCAGTAGTGGGGACAGTTCAACCTACGAGCAGTACTTC. This gives the protein CASSGDSSTYEQYF.